This T cell receptor beta chain was sequenced for a study of patients and donors after allogeneic stem cell transplantation. V shed 0 bases, J shed 8 bases, and the junction held 9 bases outside the gene matches. CDR3 size: 15 residues. Germline V lookup: CDR1 SGDLS, CDR2 YYNGEE. TCRdb reanalysed the RT-PCR reads using MiXCR and keeps one entry per CDR3 protein. The sample has more than 150,000 distinct CDR3 sequences; approximately 25% are singletons. The chain carries TRBV9 and TRBJ1-2, with 8 bases identical to TRBD1. The specimen sequenced was blood, either unsorted or a sorted T cell fraction (not recorded which). The receptor comes from a human donor who was either an allogeneic HSCT recipient or a stem cell or donor lymphocyte infusion donor (not recorded which). It is not recorded whose cells these are; they may come from a transplant donor. DNA of the CDR3: TGTGCCAGCAGCGTAGACTTATCGGACAGGGACGGCTACACCTTC. Its translation is CASSVDLSDRDGYTF.